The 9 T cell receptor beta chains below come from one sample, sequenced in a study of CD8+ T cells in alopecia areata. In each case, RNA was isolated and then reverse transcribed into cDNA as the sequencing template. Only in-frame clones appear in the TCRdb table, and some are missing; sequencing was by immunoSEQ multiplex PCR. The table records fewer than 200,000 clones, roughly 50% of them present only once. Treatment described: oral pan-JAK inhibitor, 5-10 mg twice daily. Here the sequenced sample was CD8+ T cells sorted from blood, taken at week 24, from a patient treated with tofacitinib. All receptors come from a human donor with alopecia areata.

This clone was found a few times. CDR3 sequence (DNA): TGTGCCAGCAGTGGGATTACCGGGGGATGGCCCCATTACGAGCAGTACTTC. Protein: CASSGITGGWPHYEQYF. This chain links TRBV28 with TRBJ2-7, with D perhaps matching TRBD2 (6 bases). Germline V gives CDR1 MDHEN, CDR2 SYDVKM. The CDR3 is 17 amino acids. Trimming shortened V by 5 bases and J by 4 bases, and 24 bases separated the two germline ends.

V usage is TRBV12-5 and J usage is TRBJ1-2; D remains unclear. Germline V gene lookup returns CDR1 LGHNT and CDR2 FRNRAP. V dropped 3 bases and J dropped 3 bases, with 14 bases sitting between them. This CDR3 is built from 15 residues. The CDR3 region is CASGFRVGFDYGYTF. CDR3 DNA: TGTGCTAGTGGTTTCCGGGTCGGGTTTGACTATGGCTACACCTTC.

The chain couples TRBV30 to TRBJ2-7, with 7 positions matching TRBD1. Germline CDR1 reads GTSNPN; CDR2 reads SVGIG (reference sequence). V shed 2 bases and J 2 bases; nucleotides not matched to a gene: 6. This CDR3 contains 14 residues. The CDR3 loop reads CAWSRDSRTYEQYF. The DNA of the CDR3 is TGTGCCTGGAGTAGGGACAGTAGGACCTACGAGCAGTACTTC.

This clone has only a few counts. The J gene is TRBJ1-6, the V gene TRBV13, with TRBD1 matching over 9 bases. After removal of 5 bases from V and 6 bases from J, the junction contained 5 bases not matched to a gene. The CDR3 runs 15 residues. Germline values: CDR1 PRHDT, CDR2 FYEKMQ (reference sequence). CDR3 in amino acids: CASSGYRGRNSPLHF. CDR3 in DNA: TGTGCCAGCAGCGGATACAGGGGGCGTAATTCACCCCTCCACTTT.

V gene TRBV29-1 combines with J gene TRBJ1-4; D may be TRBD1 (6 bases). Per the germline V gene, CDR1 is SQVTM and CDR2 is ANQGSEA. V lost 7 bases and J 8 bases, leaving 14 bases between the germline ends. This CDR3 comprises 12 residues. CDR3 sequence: CSATGRGEKLFF. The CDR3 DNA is TGCAGCGCGACAGGCCGGGGCGAAAAACTGTTTTTT.

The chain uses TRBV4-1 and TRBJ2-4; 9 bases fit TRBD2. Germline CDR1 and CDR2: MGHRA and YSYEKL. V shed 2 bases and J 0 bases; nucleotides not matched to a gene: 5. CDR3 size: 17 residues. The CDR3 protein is CASSQRTSELAKNIQYF. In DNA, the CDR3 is TGCGCCAGCAGCCAACGGACTAGCGAACTAGCCAAAAACATTCAGTACTTC.

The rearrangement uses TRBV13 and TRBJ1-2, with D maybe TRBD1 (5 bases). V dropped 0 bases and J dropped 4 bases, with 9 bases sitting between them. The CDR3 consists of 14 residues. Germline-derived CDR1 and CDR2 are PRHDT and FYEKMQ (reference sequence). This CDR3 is CASSLGQDTYGYTF. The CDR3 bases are TGTGCCAGCAGCTTAGGACAGGACACCTATGGCTACACCTTC.

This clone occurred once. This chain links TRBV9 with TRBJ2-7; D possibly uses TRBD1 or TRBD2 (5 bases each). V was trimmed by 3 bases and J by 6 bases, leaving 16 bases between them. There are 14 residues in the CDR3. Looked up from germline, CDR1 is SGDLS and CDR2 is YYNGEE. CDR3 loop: CASSAGHFAGEQYF. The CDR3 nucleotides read TGTGCCAGCAGCGCTGGACATTTCGCGGGCGAGCAGTACTTC.

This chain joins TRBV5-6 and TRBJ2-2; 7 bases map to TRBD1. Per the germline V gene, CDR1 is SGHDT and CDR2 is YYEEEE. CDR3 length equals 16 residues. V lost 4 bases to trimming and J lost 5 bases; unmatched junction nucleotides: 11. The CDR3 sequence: CASSELTGVGTGELFF. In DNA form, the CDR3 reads TGTGCCAGCAGCGAACTCACAGGGGTTGGAACCGGGGAGCTGTTTTTT.